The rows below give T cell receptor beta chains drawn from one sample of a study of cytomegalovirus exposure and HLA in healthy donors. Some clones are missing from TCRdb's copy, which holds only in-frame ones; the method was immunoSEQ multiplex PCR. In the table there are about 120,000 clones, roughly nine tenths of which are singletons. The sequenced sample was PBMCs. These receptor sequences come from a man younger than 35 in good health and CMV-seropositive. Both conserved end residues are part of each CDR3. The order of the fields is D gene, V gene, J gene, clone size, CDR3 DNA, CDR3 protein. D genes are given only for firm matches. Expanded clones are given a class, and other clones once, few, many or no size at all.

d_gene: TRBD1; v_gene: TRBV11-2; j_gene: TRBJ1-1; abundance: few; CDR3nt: TGTGCCAGCAGCTTAGCTGCGGGACAGGGCGCGGCTTTCTTT; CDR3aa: CASSLAAGQGAAFF
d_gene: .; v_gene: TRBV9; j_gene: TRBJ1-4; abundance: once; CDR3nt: TGTGCCAGCAGCGACCCAGGAGGTGAGAAACTGTTTTTT; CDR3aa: CASSDPGGEKLFF
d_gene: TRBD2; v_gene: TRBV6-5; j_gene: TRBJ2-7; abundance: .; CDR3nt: TGTGCCAGCAGGGCCGGGGGGGGCGAGCAGTACTTC; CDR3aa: CASRAGGGEQYF
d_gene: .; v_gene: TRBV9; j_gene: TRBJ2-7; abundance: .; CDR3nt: TGTGCCAGCAGCGTAGGACAGGACTACGAGCAGTACTTC; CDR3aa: CASSVGQDYEQYF
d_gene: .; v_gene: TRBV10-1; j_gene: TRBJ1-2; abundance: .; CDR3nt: TGCGCCAGCAGCTCCGGGACAACCTATGGCTACACCTTC; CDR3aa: CASSSGTTYGYTF
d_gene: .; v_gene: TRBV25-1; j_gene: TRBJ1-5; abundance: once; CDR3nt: TGTGCCAGCAGTGAATTAGGATCCGAGGAGCCCCAGCATTTT; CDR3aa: CASSELGSEEPQHF
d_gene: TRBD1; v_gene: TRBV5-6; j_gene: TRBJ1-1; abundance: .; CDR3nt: TGTGCCAGCAGCTCAGGGACAGCGAACACTGAAGCTTTCTTT; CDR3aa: CASSSGTANTEAFF
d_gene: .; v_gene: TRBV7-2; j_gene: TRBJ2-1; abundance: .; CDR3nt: TGTGCCAGCAGCTTGCTGGACAGATACTACAATGAGCAGTTCTTC; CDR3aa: CASSLLDRYYNEQFF
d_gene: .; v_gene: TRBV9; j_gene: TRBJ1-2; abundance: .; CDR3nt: TGTGCCAGCAGCGTAATGGGCTCGGATGGCTACACCTTC; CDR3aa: CASSVMGSDGYTF
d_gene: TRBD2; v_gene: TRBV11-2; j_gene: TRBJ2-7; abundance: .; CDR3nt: TGTGCCAGCAGCTTAGATACCCCCTCTAGCGGCCCCTACGAGCAGTACTTC; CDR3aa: CASSLDTPSSGPYEQYF
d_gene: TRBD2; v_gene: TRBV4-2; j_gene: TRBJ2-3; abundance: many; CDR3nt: TGTGCCAGCAGCCAAGGCGGGGGGGCGACAGATACGCAGTATTTT; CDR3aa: CASSQGGGATDTQYF
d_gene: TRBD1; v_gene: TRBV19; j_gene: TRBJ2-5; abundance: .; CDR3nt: TGTGCCAGTAGCCCCGGGACAGGACCCCTAGCCCAGTACTTC; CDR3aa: CASSPGTGPLAQYF
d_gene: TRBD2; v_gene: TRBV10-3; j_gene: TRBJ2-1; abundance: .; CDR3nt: TGTGCCATCAGTTTACGCAGCGGGGGGGCCCAAGATGAGCAGTTCTTC; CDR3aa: CAISLRSGGAQDEQFF
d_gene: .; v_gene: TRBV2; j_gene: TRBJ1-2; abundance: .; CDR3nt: TGTGCCAGCAGGGAGAGGGGAGGATACTATGGCTACACCTTC; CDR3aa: CASRERGGYYGYTF
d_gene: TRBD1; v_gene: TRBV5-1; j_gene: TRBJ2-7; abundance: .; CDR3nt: TGCGCCAGCAGCCCAGGACAGGCAGGTTCCTACGAGCAGTACTTC; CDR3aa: CASSPGQAGSYEQYF
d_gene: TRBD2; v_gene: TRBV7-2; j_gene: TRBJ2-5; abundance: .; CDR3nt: TGTGCCAGCAGCTTCGGCGGGAGGGGCCTCCAAGAGACCCAGTACTTC; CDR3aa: CASSFGGRGLQETQYF
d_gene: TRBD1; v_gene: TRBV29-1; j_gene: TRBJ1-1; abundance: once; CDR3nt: TGCAGCGCTAACAGCGACAGGGGGGGGAACACTGAAGCTTTCTTT; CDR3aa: CSANSDRGGNTEAFF
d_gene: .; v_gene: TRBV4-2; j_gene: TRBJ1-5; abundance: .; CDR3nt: TGTGCCAGCAGCCAAGTATCGGCTGTGGAGTATCAGCCCCAGCATTTT; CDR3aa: CASSQVSAVEYQPQHF
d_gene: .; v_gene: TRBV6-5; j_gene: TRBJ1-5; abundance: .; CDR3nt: TGTGCCAGCATCCAGGGACCGGGGGAGCCCCAGCATTTT; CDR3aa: CASIQGPGEPQHF
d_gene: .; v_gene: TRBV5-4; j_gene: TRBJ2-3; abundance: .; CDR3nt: TGTGCCAGCAGCTCAAATACAATGGGCGTGGATACGCAGTATTTT; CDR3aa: CASSSNTMGVDTQYF
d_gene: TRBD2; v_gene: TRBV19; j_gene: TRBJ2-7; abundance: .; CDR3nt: TGTGCCAGTAGTGATAGCGGGGACTCCTACGAGCAGTACTTC; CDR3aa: CASSDSGDSYEQYF
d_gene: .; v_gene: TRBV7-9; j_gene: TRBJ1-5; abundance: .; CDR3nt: TGTGCCAGCAGCGGGGGCCCCTATCAGCCCCAGCATTTT; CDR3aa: CASSGGPYQPQHF
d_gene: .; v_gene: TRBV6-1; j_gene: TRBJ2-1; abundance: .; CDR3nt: TGTGCCAGCAGTGACCGGGTCAATGAGCAGTTCTTC; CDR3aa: CASSDRVNEQFF
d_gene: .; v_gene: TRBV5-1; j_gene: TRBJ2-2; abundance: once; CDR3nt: TGCGCCAGCAGCTTGGTACATATGAACACCGGGGAGCTGTTTTTT; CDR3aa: CASSLVHMNTGELFF
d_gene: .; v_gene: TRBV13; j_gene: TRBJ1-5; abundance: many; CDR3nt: TGTGCCAGCAGCCCACAGGGTCATCAGCCCCAGCATTTT; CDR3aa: CASSPQGHQPQHF
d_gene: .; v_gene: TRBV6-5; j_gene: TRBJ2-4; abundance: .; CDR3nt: TGTGCCAGCAGTCGACAGGTGGGGGAAAACATTCAGTACTTC; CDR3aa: CASSRQVGENIQYF
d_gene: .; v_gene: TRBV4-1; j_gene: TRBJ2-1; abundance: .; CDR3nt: TGCGCCAGCAGCCCCAGTCCACAGAGCTCCTACAATGAGCAGTTCTTC; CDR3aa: CASSPSPQSSYNEQFF
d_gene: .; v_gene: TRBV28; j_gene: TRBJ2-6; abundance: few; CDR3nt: TGTGCCAGCAGTCTAAACCCAGGGGCTGGGGCCAACGTCCTGACTTTC; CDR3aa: CASSLNPGAGANVLTF
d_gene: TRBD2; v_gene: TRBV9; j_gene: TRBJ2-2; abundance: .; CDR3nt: TGTGCCAGCAGCCCACTAGCGGGGAATCCCGGGGAGCTGTTTTTT; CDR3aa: CASSPLAGNPGELFF
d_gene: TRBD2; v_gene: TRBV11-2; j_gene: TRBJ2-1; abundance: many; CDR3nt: TGTGCCAGCATCCCCGGGAACGGGGGGTTCAATGAGCAGTTCTTC; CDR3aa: CASIPGNGGFNEQFF
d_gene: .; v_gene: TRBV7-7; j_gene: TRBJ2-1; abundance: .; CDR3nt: TGTGCCAGCAGCCCACAGGGGGGGCACAATGAGCAGTTCTTC; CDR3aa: CASSPQGGHNEQFF
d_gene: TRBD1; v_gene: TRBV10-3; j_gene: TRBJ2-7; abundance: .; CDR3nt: TGTGCCATCAGGGGGACAGAGAGCTCCTACGAGCAGTACTTC; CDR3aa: CAIRGTESSYEQYF
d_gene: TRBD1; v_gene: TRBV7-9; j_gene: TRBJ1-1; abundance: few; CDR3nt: TGTGCCAGCAGCTTCCAGGGGGGCAAAAACACTGAAGCTTTCTTT; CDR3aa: CASSFQGGKNTEAFF
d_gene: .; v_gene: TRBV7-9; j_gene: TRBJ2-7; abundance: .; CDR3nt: TGTGCCAGCAGCCAGACAGGACCCTACGAGCAGTACTTC; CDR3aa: CASSQTGPYEQYF
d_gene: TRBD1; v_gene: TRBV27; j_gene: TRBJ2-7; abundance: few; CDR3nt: TGTGCCAGCAGTCGAGGGGGCGACGAGCAGTACTTC; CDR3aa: CASSRGGDEQYF
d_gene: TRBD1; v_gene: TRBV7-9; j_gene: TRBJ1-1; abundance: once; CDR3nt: TGTGCCAGCAGCTTAGAACAGGGGGCTGAAGCTTTCTTT; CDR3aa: CASSLEQGAEAFF
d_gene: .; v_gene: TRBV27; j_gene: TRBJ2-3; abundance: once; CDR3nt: TGTGCCAGCAGTTTAGGAGAGACTAGCACAGATACGCAGTATTTT; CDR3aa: CASSLGETSTDTQYF
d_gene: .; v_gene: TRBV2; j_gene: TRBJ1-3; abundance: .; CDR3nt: TGTGCCAGAAGGGGCAGGGGACCCTCTGGAAACACCATATATTTT; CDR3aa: CARRGRGPSGNTIYF
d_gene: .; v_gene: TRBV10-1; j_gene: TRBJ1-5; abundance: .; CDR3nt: TGCGCCAGCAGTGAGTCGACAGTAGTGCAGCCCCAGCATTTT; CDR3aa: CASSESTVVQPQHF
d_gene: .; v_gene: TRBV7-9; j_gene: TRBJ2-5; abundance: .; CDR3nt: TGTGCCAGCAGCTACCCACCGGGCCTCGGGGAGGAGACCCAGTACTTC; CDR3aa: CASSYPPGLGEETQYF
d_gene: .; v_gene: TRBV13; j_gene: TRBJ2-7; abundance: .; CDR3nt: TGTGCCAGCAGGCCGGGACTCCGCTCCTACGAGCAGTACTTC; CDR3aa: CASRPGLRSYEQYF
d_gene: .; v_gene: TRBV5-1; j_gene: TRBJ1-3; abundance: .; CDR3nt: TGCGCCAGCAGCTTTGGGGCGCGTACGGGGGTCTCTGGAAACACCATATATTTT; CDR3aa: CASSFGARTGVSGNTIYF
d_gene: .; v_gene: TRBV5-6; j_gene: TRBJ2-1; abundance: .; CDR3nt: TGTGCCAGCAGCCTGTCGGGACATGACAATGAGCAGTTCTTC; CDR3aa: CASSLSGHDNEQFF
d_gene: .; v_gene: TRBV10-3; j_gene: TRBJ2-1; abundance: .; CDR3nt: TGTGCCATCAGCCCCCTTCTAGAGAATGAGCAGTTCTTC; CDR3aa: CAISPLLENEQFF
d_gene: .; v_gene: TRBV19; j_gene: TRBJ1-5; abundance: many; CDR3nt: TGTGCCAGTAGTCTTGGTCTGAGAGGCAATCAGCCCCAGCATTTT; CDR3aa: CASSLGLRGNQPQHF
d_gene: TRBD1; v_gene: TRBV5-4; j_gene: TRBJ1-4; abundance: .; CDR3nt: TGTGCCAGCAGCTACCGTCCGGGACAGGGAGAAAAACTGTTTTTT; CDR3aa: CASSYRPGQGEKLFF
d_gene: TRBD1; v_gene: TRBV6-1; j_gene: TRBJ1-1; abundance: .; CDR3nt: TGTGCCAGCAGTGAGCGAGACATTACCGGGACAGCTAACACTGAAGCTTTCTTT; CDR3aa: CASSERDITGTANTEAFF
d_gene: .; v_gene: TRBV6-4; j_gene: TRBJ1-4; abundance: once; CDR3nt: TGTGCCAGCAGTGACTCTGGTGGACATCCGGAAAAACTGTTTTTT; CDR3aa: CASSDSGGHPEKLFF
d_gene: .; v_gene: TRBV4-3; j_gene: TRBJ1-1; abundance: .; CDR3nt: TGCGCCAGCAGCCAATTAATCAGGACAGTGAACACTGAAGCTTTCTTT; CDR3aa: CASSQLIRTVNTEAFF
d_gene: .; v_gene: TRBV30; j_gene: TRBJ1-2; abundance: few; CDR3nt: TGTGCCTGGAGTGCACAATCAGGAGGCTACACCTTC; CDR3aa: CAWSAQSGGYTF
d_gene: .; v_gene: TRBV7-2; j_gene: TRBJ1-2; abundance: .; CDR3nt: TGTGCCAGCAGCTTCGACAGCTCCCCAATCCCTAACTATGGCTACACCTTC; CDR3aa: CASSFDSSPIPNYGYTF
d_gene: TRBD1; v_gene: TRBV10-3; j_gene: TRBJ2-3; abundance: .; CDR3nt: TGTGCCATCAGGGCCGGGACAGGGGCCGGACCCCGCACAGATACGCAGTATTTT; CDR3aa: CAIRAGTGAGPRTDTQYF
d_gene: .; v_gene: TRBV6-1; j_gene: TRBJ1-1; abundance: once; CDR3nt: TGTGCCGGTCAACAGGGAATGAACACTGAAGCTTTCTTT; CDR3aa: CAGQQGMNTEAFF